This T cell receptor beta chain is from a study of blood T cell repertoires in COVID-19. For the study at large: The samples span acute and convalescent COVID-19 from the United States, Italy and Spain.

Sequencing used immunoSEQ multiplex PCR; TCRdb keeps in-frame clones, though not all of them. The table lists about 160,000 clones, over 60% of them singletons. Germline values: CDR1 LGHNA, CDR2 YNFKEQ. The CDR3 has 17 residues. V was shortened by 2 bases and J by 7 bases, with 20 bases between the two germline ends. This clonotype was sampled from a man aged 60 to 75 with acute or convalescent COVID-19. Sequencing was done on a sample of peripheral blood. This chain uses TRBV4-2 with TRBJ1-4; tentatively, D is TRBD1 (5 bases). The DNA for the CDR3 is TGTGCCAGCAGCCAAACGTCAGGAAGGGGTAGGGCTGAAAAACTGTTTTTT. Amino acids: CASSQTSGRGRAEKLFF.